This record covers a single T cell receptor (beta chain). The target antigen is unknown. The sample originates from a study of cytomegalovirus exposure and HLA in healthy donors. Study summary: Earlier findings included roughly 120 million unique TCR beta sequences obtained from about 179 million T cells.

The V gene lost 3 bases and the J gene lost 4 bases, with 12 bases spanning the gap. The CDR3 consists of 15 residues. From germline, CDR1 is LNHDA and CDR2 SQIVND (reference sequence). Points from the study as a whole: A later analysis found most CMV-associated TCR beta chains apparently HLA-restricted.

Primers included in the PCR were 60 Vbeta and 13 Jbeta primers. Clones were sequenced by immunoSEQ multiplex PCR, and TCRdb holds only the in-frame ones, with some missing. This sample has hundreds of thousands of clones, with under 80% found just once. This sequence was found in a female donor in good health and CMV-seronegative. Material for sequencing was PBMCs. V is TRBV19 and J is TRBJ1-4, with D possibly matching TRBD1 (5 bases). CDR3: CASSMSGGNNEKLFF. CDR3 bases: TGTGCCAGTAGTATGAGCGGGGGTAATAATGAAAAACTGTTTTTT.